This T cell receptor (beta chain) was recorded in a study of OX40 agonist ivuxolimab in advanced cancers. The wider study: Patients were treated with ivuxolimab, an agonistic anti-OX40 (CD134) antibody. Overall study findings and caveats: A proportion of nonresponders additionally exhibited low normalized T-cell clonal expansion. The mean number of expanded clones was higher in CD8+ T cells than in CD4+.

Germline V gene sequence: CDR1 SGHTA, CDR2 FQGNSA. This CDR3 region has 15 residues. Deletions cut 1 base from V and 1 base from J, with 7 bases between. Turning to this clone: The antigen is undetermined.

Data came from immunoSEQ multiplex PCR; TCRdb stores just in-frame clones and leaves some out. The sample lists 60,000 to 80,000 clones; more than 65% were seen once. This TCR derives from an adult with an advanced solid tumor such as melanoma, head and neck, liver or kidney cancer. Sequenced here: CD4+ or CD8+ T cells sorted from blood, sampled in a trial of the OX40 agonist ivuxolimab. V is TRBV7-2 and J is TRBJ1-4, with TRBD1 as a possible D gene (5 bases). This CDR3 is CASSLGGGTNEKLFF. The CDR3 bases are TGTGCCAGCAGCTTAGGCGGGGGAACTAATGAAAAACTGTTTTTT.